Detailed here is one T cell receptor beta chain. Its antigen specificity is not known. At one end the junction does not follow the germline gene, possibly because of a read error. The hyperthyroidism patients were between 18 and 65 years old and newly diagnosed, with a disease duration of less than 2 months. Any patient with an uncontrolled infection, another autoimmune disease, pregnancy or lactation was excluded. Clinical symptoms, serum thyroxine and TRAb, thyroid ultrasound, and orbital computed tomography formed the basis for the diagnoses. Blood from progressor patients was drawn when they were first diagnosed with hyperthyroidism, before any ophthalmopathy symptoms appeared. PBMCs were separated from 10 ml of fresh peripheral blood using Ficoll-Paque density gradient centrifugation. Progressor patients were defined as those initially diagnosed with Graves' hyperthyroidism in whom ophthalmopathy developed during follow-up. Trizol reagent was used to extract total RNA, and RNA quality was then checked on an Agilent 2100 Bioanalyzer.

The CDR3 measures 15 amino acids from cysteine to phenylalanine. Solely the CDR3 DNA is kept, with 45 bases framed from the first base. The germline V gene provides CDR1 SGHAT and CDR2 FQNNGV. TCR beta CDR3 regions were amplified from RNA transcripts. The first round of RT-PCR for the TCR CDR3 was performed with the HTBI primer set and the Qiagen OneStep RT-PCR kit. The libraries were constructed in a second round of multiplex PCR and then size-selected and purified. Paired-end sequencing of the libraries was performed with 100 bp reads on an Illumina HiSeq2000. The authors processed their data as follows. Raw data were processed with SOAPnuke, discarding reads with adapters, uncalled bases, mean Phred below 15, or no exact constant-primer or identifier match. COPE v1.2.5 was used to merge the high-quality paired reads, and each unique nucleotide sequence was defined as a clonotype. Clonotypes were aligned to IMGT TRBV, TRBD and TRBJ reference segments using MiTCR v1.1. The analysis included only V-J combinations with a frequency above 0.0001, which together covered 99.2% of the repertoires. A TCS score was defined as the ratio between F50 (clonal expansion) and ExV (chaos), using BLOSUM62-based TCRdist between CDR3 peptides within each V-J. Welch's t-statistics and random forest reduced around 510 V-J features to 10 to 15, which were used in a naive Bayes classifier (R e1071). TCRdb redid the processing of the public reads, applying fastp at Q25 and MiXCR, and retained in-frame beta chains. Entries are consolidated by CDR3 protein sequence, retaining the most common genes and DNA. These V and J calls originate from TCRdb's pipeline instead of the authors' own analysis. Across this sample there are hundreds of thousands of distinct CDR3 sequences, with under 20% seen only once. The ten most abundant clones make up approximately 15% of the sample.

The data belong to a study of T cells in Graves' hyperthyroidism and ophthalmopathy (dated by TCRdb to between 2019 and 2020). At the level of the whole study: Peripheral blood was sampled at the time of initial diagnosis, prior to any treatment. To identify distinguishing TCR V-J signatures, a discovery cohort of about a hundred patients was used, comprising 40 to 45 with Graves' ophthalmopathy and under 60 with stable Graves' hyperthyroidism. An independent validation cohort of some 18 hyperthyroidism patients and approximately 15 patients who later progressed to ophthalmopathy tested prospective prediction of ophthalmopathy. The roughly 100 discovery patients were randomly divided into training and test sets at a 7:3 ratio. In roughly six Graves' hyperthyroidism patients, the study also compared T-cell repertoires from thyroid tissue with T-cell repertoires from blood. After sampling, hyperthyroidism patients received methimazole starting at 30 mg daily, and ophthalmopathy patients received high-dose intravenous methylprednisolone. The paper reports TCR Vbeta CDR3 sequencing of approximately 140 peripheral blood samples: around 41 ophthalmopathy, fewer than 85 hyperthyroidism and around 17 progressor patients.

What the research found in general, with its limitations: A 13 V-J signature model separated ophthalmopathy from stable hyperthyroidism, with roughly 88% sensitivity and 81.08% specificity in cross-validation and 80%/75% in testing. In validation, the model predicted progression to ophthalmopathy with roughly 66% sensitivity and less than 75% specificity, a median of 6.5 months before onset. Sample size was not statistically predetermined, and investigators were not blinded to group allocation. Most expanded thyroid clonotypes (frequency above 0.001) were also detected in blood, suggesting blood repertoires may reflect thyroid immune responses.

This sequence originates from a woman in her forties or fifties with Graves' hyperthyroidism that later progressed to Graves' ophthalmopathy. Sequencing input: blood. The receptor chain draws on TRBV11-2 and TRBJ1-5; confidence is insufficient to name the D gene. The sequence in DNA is TGTGCCGGCAGCTTAGGAGGTGTCAGTGCAGGGCCCCAGCATTTT. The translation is CAGSLGGVSAGPQHF.